This is a list of T cell receptor beta chains from one sample in a study of blood T cell repertoires in COVID-19. The data were produced by immunoSEQ multiplex PCR, yet TCRdb's version contains in-frame clones alone and is incomplete. Of some 250,000 clones in the sample, about 90% were seen once. The source material was peripheral blood. These TCRs come from a woman in her 30s who had recovered from COVID-19. CDR3s include the opening cysteine and the closing phenylalanine or tryptophan. Fields, in order: CDR3 length, J gene, V gene, D gene, clone size, CDR3 protein, CDR3 DNA. A D gene is named only where the DNA matches it firmly. Size is omitted from some rows. Given values are once, few, many or a class for expanded clones.

>16|TRBJ1-6|TRBV5-4|TRBD1|NA
CASSPGQGASNSPLHF
TGTGCCAGCAGCCCCGGACAGGGGGCCAGTAATTCACCCCTCCACTTT
>15|TRBJ1-2|TRBV27|TRBD1|NA
CASSFGSGGDYGYTF
TGTGCCAGCAGTTTTGGGTCAGGGGGTGACTATGGCTACACCTTC
>15|TRBJ2-3|TRBV9|NA|NA
CASSVNIGRGDTQYF
TGTGCCAGCAGCGTAAATATCGGTCGGGGGGATACGCAGTATTTT
>14|TRBJ2-1|TRBV5-1|TRBD1|NA
CASSSGQGLNEQFF
TGCGCCAGCAGCTCGGGACAGGGGCTCAATGAGCAGTTCTTC
>13|TRBJ2-2|TRBV2|TRBD2|NA
CASRGTRTGELFF
TGTGCCAGCAGGGGGACTAGAACCGGGGAGCTGTTTTTT
>14|TRBJ1-1|TRBV2|NA|NA
CASSHPAGNTEAFF
TGTGCCAGCAGTCACCCTGCGGGGAACACTGAAGCTTTCTTT
>18|TRBJ2-1|TRBV28|TRBD2|NA
CASSLALAGADLGNEQFF
TGTGCCAGCAGTTTAGCATTAGCGGGGGCCGACCTAGGCAATGAGCAGTTCTTC
>14|TRBJ1-2|TRBV11-1|NA|NA
CASSLKRGNYGYTF
TGTGCCAGCAGCTTAAAGAGGGGGAACTATGGCTACACCTTC
>13|TRBJ2-1|TRBV6-5|NA|NA
CASSRTVYNEQFF
TGTGCCAGCAGCCGGACTGTTTACAATGAGCAGTTCTTC
>18|TRBJ1-2|TRBV14|TRBD1|NA
CASSHRPAGTGLRYGYTF
TGTGCCAGCAGCCATCGACCCGCCGGGACAGGGCTTCGATATGGCTACACCTTC
>15|TRBJ2-1|TRBV19|TRBD1|NA
CASSIHRGLNNEQFF
TGTGCCAGTAGTATCCACAGGGGGCTTAACAATGAGCAGTTCTTC
>14|TRBJ2-5|TRBV3-1/TRBV3-2|NA|few
CASSQAQGQETQYF
TGTGCCAGCAGCCAAGCCCAGGGCCAAGAGACCCAGTACTTC
>20|TRBJ2-5|TRBV19|TRBD2|NA
CASSIRSSASGGRVKETQYF
TGTGCCAGTAGTATAAGATCGTCGGCTAGCGGGGGCCGGGTGAAAGAGACCCAGTACTTC
>13|TRBJ2-3|TRBV18|NA|NA
CASSLLDADTQYF
TGTGCCAGCTCACTACTTGATGCAGATACGCAGTATTTT
>17|TRBJ2-2|TRBV11-2|NA|NA
CASSLSSSFRDPGELFF
TGTGCCAGCAGCTTATCTAGCTCGTTTCGGGATCCCGGGGAGCTGTTTTTT
>15|TRBJ2-5|TRBV13|NA|NA
CASSLGTRGGETQYF
TGTGCCAGCAGCTTAGGGACTAGGGGAGGAGAGACCCAGTACTTC
>15|TRBJ1-5|TRBV16|NA|NA
CASSQRDYSNQPQHF
TGTGCCAGCAGCCAACGGGATTATAGCAATCAGCCCCAGCATTTT
>14|TRBJ2-7|TRBV10-1|TRBD1|once
CASSRTGGPYEQYF
TGCGCCAGCAGTAGGACAGGGGGCCCCTACGAGCAGTACTTC
>16|TRBJ1-2|TRBV15|NA|NA
CATTKFPDPEGLGYTF
TGTGCCACCACAAAGTTCCCGGACCCGGAGGGGCTAGGCTACACCTTC
>14|TRBJ1-6|TRBV27|NA|NA
CASSQYRANSPLHF
TGTGCCAGCAGTCAGTACAGGGCTAATTCACCCCTCCACTTT
>13|TRBJ2-1|TRBV5-1|TRBD2|once
CASSFAGDNEQFF
TGCGCCAGCAGCTTTGCGGGAGACAATGAGCAGTTCTTC
>20|TRBJ2-2|TRBV2|TRBD2|NA
CASSGSGTSGGRSSTGELFF
TGTGCCAGCAGTGGATCCGGGACTAGCGGGGGGCGGTCCAGCACCGGGGAGCTGTTTTTT
>16|TRBJ2-7|TRBV19|TRBD2|few
CASSLGGTSGIYEQYF
TGTGCCAGTAGCCTGGGAGGGACTAGCGGGATCTACGAGCAGTACTTC
>13|TRBJ1-2|TRBV14|NA|NA
CASSQADRGGYTF
TGTGCCAGCAGCCAAGCCGATCGGGGTGGCTACACCTTC
>14|TRBJ2-5|TRBV7-6|TRBD2|NA
CASSLEAQGRAQYF
TGTGCCAGCAGCTTAGAGGCTCAAGGGAGGGCCCAGTACTTC
>14|TRBJ2-3|TRBV2|NA|NA
CATTSMGALDTQYF
TGTGCCACCACATCGATGGGGGCTTTAGATACGCAGTATTTT
>12|TRBJ1-2|TRBV30|NA|few
CAWSARGAGYTF
TGTGCCTGGAGTGCTCGGGGGGCCGGCTACACCTTC
>16|TRBJ2-3|TRBV10-1|TRBD1|NA
CASSESRGTGADTQYF
TGCGCCAGCAGTGAGTCAAGAGGGACAGGGGCAGATACGCAGTATTTT
>12|TRBJ2-1|TRBV6-5|NA|NA
CASNPGVNEQFF
TGTGCCAGCAATCCCGGGGTGAATGAGCAGTTCTTC
>14|TRBJ1-1|TRBV10-2|TRBD1|NA
CASRGTGMNTEAFF
TGCGCCAGCCGAGGGACAGGGATGAACACTGAAGCTTTCTTT
>14|TRBJ2-2|TRBV5-4|NA|NA
CASSVQGFTGELFF
TGTGCCAGCAGCGTACAGGGCTTCACCGGGGAGCTGTTTTTT
>15|TRBJ1-1|TRBV3-1/TRBV3-2|NA|NA
CASSQDLNTNTEAFF
TGTGCCAGCAGCCAAGATTTGAACACGAACACTGAAGCTTTCTTT
>15|TRBJ2-5|TRBV3-1/TRBV3-2|NA|NA
CASSQDWGRRETQYF
TGTGCCAGCAGCCAAGATTGGGGGCGCCGGGAGACCCAGTACTTC
>17|TRBJ1-4|TRBV23-1|NA|NA
CASSQYQGPRSKTKLFF
TGCGCCAGCAGTCAATATCAGGGCCCGCGGTCCAAAACAAAACTGTTTTTT
>13|TRBJ1-2|TRBV29-1|NA|NA
CSVASAGFYGYTF
TGCAGCGTTGCTTCGGCAGGGTTCTATGGCTACACCTTC
>14|TRBJ1-2|TRBV5-1|TRBD1|NA
CASSLGQGADGYTF
TGCGCCAGCAGCTTGGGACAGGGGGCCGATGGCTACACCTTC
>16|TRBJ2-2|TRBV5-5|NA|once
CASSFPTGVGTGELFF
TGTGCCAGCAGCTTCCCGACAGGCGTGGGCACCGGGGAGCTGTTTTTT
>16|TRBJ2-2|TRBV10-3|NA|NA
CAISESIGAVTGELFF
TGTGCCATCAGTGAGTCGATTGGGGCAGTCACCGGGGAGCTGTTTTTT
>16|TRBJ2-5|TRBV5-1|TRBD1|NA
CASSPKTGVVGETQYF
TGCGCCAGCAGCCCGAAGACAGGGGTGGTGGGAGAGACCCAGTACTTC
>12|TRBJ1-1|TRBV7-2|TRBD1|NA
CASSPDRVEAFF
TGTGCCAGCAGTCCCGACAGGGTGGAAGCTTTCTTT
>15|TRBJ2-3|TRBV18|NA|once
CASSPIRRGADTQYF
TGTGCCAGCTCACCAATTAGAAGGGGCGCAGATACGCAGTATTTT
>12|TRBJ2-4|TRBV7-9|TRBD1|NA
CASSVGTVIFYF
TGTGCCAGCAGCGTTGGGACAGTGATATTTTACTTC
>13|TRBJ2-5|TRBV6-2/TRBV6-3|NA|NA
CASSWAAQETQYF
TGTGCCAGCAGTTGGGCAGCCCAAGAGACCCAGTACTTC
>14|TRBJ2-7|TRBV6-2/TRBV6-3|TRBD2|NA
CASSLTSGGYEQYF
TGTGCCAGCAGCCTGACTAGCGGGGGCTACGAGCAGTACTTC
>11|TRBJ1-2|TRBV7-2|NA|NA
CASSPSVGYTF
TGTGCCAGCAGCCCGTCTGTAGGCTACACCTTC
>16|TRBJ2-7|TRBV9|NA|few
CASSGGVAGPLYEQYF
TGTGCCAGCAGCGGCGGGGTGGCGGGGCCCCTCTACGAGCAGTACTTC
>14|TRBJ2-1|TRBV5-4|NA|once
CASSLWLAPWEQFF
TGTGCCAGCAGCTTGTGGCTGGCCCCCTGGGAGCAGTTCTTC
>14|TRBJ2-7|TRBV10-2|TRBD1|NA
CASSESGQGAEQYF
TGCGCCAGCAGTGAGTCGGGACAGGGTGCCGAGCAGTACTTC
>17|TRBJ2-6|TRBV3-1/TRBV3-2|NA|few
CASSQGHRSSGANVLTF
TGTGCCAGCAGCCAAGGCCACCGGAGCTCTGGGGCCAACGTCCTGACTTTC
>15|TRBJ2-2|TRBV19|TRBD1|few
CASSPRTGGTGELFF
TGTGCCAGTAGTCCCCGGACAGGGGGCACCGGGGAGCTGTTTTTT
>15|TRBJ2-3|TRBV16|NA|NA
CASSQSSGRTDTQYF
TGTGCCAGCAGCCAATCGTCCGGTCGGACAGATACGCAGTATTTT
>16|TRBJ1-4|TRBV19|NA|NA
CASSIQGLEANEKLFF
TGTGCCAGTAGTATCCAGGGTTTAGAGGCAAATGAAAAACTGTTTTTT
>16|TRBJ1-6|TRBV4-2|NA|NA
CASSQGNIQLNSPLHF
TGTGCCAGCAGCCAAGGAAATATACAGCTAAATTCACCCCTCCACTTT
>17|TRBJ2-7|TRBV5-4|TRBD2|NA
CASSLGGTSGSVEEQYF
TGTGCCAGCAGCTTGGGGGGGACTAGCGGTTCAGTGGAGGAGCAGTACTTC
>13|TRBJ1-6|TRBV15|NA|NA
CATSRTGGSPLHF
TGTGCCACCAGCAGAACGGGGGGATCACCCCTCCACTTT